The TCR beta chain described here comes from a study of shared clonotypes between healthy human individuals. Authors' methods: For the immunoSEQ data, sequences were junction-only without quality scores, so filtering differed. Assay used: immunoSEQ multiplex PCR; TCRdb lists only in-frame clones, some missing. That table gives V, J and clone size, and the DNA gave D and trimming. The sample comprises some 480,000 clones, around 79% of which are singletons, and 9.5% to 15% rests with the top ten. Healthy HIV-negative adults without recent acute infections or vaccinations served as donors. Donors, without exception, were Caucasian adults residing in Nashville, Tennessee. This CDR3 has 14 residues. Germline V gives CDR1 SGHTA, CDR2 FQGNSA.

This TCR came from a woman aged 40 to 55 in good health. Some clones in this sample may be carry-over from other donors' samples. The sample consisted of PBMCs. V and J are TRBV7-2 and TRBJ2-5; possible D gene TRBD2, 6 bases. With the DNA end fitting TRBJ2-7 better, the J assignment may be wrong. In nucleotides, the CDR3 is TGTGCCAGCAGCTTACTGGGAGGCTCCTACGAGCAGTACTTC. Protein: CASSLLGGSYEQYF.